The 8 T cell receptor beta chains in this list originate from one sample, sequenced in a study of cytomegalovirus exposure and HLA in healthy donors. This PCR relied on a set of 60 Vbeta primers and 13 Jbeta primers. Sequencing was performed with immunoSEQ multiplex PCR; in TCRdb, only in-frame clones are kept and a portion is missing. This table holds 150,000 to 200,000 clones, 65% to 85% found once. Sequenced material: PBMCs. These receptors were collected from a man aged 35 to 55 in good health and CMV-seropositive.

The CDR3 protein is CASSPGQPYGYTF. In DNA form, the CDR3 reads TGTGCCAGCAGCCCCGGACAGCCCTATGGCTACACCTTC. The chain has TRBV28 and TRBJ1-2, with D possibly being TRBD1 (6 bases). Between the trimmed V and J ends, which lost 6 bases and 4 bases, there was a span of 12 bases. The CDR3 is 13 residues long. Germline CDR1 is MDHEN and CDR2 is SYDVKM.

The J gene is TRBJ2-1, the V gene TRBV10-3; 7 bases agree with TRBD1. Losses at the gene ends were 5 bases for V and 5 bases for J; bases not matched to a gene: 9. CDR1 and CDR2 from the germline V gene are ENHRY and SYGVKD. The CDR3 runs to 15 residues. The CDR3 nucleotides are TGTGCCATCAGTCCAGGGGGATACCCCGACAATGAGCAGTTCTTC. It is translated as CAISPGGYPDNEQFF.

V usage is TRBV7-6 and J usage is TRBJ1-4; the match to TRBD1 covers 7 bases. This CDR3 has 16 amino acids. Trimming at V came to 5 bases and at J to 8 bases, leaving 14 bases not matched to a gene. Germline V lookup: CDR1 SGHVS, CDR2 FNYEAQ. The CDR3 nucleotides read TGTGCCAGCAGCCTGCAATTGGCCGGGACAGCCGAAAAACTGTTTTTT. It is translated as CASSLQLAGTAEKLFF.

V is TRBV2 and J is TRBJ2-7; D is perhaps TRBD2 (5 bases). With 2 bases removed from V and 4 bases from J, the gap between germline ends came to 6 bases. The V gene's germline CDR1 is SNHLY and CDR2 FYNNEI. The CDR3 runs to 12 residues. The CDR3 here is CASSERGYEQYF. As DNA, the CDR3 is TGTGCCAGCAGTGAACGGGGATACGAGCAGTACTTC.

The sample holds a few counts of this clone. This sequence joins TRBV7-8 and TRBJ1-5, with TRBD1 matching over 7 bases. This CDR3 has 17 residues. Trimming removed 5 bases from V and 2 bases from J; junction bases left unmatched: 12. The germline CDR1 and CDR2 sequences are SGHVS and FQNEAQ. CDR3 loop: CASSNRGRPWGNQPQHF. The CDR3 region has the DNA TGTGCCAGCAGCAACAGGGGCCGCCCCTGGGGCAATCAGCCCCAGCATTTT. Looking up the rest from reference TRBV7-8 and TRBJ1-5 gives the full variable domain: GAGVSQSPRYKVAKRGQDVALRCDPISGHVSLFWYQQALGQGPEFLTYFQNEAQLDKSGLPSDRFFAERPEGSVSTLKIQRTQQEDSAVYLCASSNRGRPWGNQPQHFGDGTRLSIL.

This clone was observed a handful of times. The V and J genes are TRBV7-9 and TRBJ2-3, with 8 bases identical to TRBD1. Germline V CDR1 and CDR2: SEHNR, FQNEAQ (reference sequence). The CDR3 length is 16 residues. The J segment lost 8 bases and the V segment lost 5 bases, leaving 15 bases of the junction unmatched. The CDR3 protein is CASSSRYRDRLRTQYF. For the CDR3, the DNA is TGTGCCAGCAGCAGCCGGTACCGGGACAGGCTCCGTACGCAGTATTTT.

This clone was seen once. At one of its ends the junction is not consistent with the germline gene, which may arise from a read error. V and J are TRBV9 and TRBJ2-4; 12 bases match TRBD1. Germline CDR1 is SGDLS and CDR2 is YYNGEE. The CDR3 has 21 amino acids. CDR3 region: CASSVEVKGTGGGGPKNSQYF. The CDR3 bases are TGTGCCAGCAGCGTAGAAGTAAAGGGGACAGGGGGCGGAGGGCCCAAAAACAGTCAGTACTTC.

CDR3 DNA: TGTGCCACCGAGGACAGGGGTGGCAATCAGCCCCAGCATTTT. Amino acid sequence: CATEDRGGNQPQHF. This chain links TRBV19 with TRBJ1-5; 9 positions match TRBD1. The CDR3 runs 14 residues. Germline V gene sequence: CDR1 LNHDA, CDR2 SQIVND (reference sequence). V dropped 10 bases and J dropped 2; count of bases not matched to a gene: 6.